This T cell receptor (beta chain) was identified in a study of post-analysis software for immune sequencing data. Study outcomes and limitations: Strong same-batch co-clustering of samples appeared with F measure clustering. Multiple sclerosis patients showed significantly lower normalized Chao1 diversity than controls did. TRBV5-6, TRBV5-1 and TRBV20-1 belonged to a set of about five TRBV segments that were more frequent in patients than controls.

This CDR3 has 14 amino acids. The ends were cut back, 7 bases at V and 2 bases at J, with 14 bases in the middle. Germline loops: CDR1 SEHNR, CDR2 FQNEAQ (reference sequence). Concerning this clonotype itself: Its cognate antigen is unknown.

cDNA libraries for TCR beta contained unique molecular identifiers. cDNA molecules numbering approximately 500,000 came from roughly 1.1 to 9.2 million T cells. TCRdb ran MiXCR on the PCR reads and lists one entry per CDR3 protein. The data hold about 540,000 distinct CDR3 sequences, with around 31% observed a single time. The chain joins TRBV7-9 to TRBJ1-2; TRBD1 is a possible D gene (6 bases). This TCR was recovered from a girl younger than 18 with multiple sclerosis. Material for sequencing was blood. In DNA, the CDR3 is TGTGCCAGCACCCTGGCAGGGGTAAACTATGGCTACACCTTC. Its translation is CASTLAGVNYGYTF.